The text below deals with one T cell receptor (beta chain). Its specificity is unknown. Among the donors, all were healthy bone marrow donors. The PCR used 60 Vbeta and 13 Jbeta primers. This table comes from immunoSEQ multiplex PCR, and its TCRdb copy is limited to in-frame clones, with some not included. The sample records around 150,000 clones, about 76% being singletons. The germline gives CDR1 MNHEY, CDR2 SVGAGI. The CDR3 is 15 residues long. V shed 0 bases and J shed 6 bases, with 14 bases lying between them. This sample is part of a study of cytomegalovirus exposure and HLA in healthy donors. General observations from the study: A link between a missense DCLRE1C variant and TCR beta V- and J-gene trimming emerged from a later analysis. Altogether, about 160 TCR beta chains were recorded as cytomegalovirus-associated.

V and J are TRBV6-5 and TRBJ1-1; no clear D gene. This receptor was identified in a man between 18 and 29 years old in good health and CMV-seronegative. The specimen sequenced was PBMCs. The CDR3 is CASSYSPRSVAEAFF. The CDR3 DNA follows: TGTGCCAGCAGTTACTCCCCCCGATCGGTGGCTGAAGCTTTCTTT.